This T cell receptor (beta chain) was retrieved from a study of blood T cell repertoires in COVID-19. Study details: Nucleic acid was either cDNA or gDNA, and it came from T cells, B-cell-depleted T cells, or PBMCs.

V was pared by 4 bases and J by 6 bases, with 10 bases between. The CDR3 runs 13 residues. Germline V gives CDR1 SGDLS, CDR2 YYNGEE. Profiling relied on immunoSEQ multiplex PCR, and the TCRdb table lists in-frame clones only, not all of them. The sample includes about 160,000 clones, more than 70% seen only once; the top ten take 4.5% to 7.5%. The V call is TRBV9, the J call TRBJ2-2, with D hard to call. The sequenced sample was PBMCs or T cells enriched from blood (not recorded which). The sequence came from a man between 40 and 49 years old who had recovered from COVID-19. CDR3 sequence: CASSPPRSGELFF. CDR3 bases: TGTGCCAGCAGCCCCCCGAGATCCGGGGAGCTGTTTTTT. The variable domain in full, with the rest retrieved from reference TRBV9 and TRBJ2-2, is DSGVTQTPKHLITATGQRVTLRCSPRSGDLSVYWYQQSLDQGLQFLIQYYNGEERAKGNILERFSAQQFPDLHSELNLSSLELGDSALYFCASSPPRSGELFFGEGSRLTVL.